This TCR beta chain was identified during a study of blood T cell repertoires in COVID-19 (dated by TCRdb to the early 2020s). Context from the whole study: Collaborator samples came from the United States, Italy and Spain and covered acute and convalescent phases of COVID-19. The prospective study material was composed of cDNA or gDNA derived from T cells, B-cell-depleted T cells, or PBMCs. The dataset comprised deeply sampled blood TCRbeta repertoires from subjects exposed to, actively infected with, or recovered from COVID-19. A freely available public database, intended as a resource for researchers studying the immune response to SARS-CoV-2, is where the repertoires were released. The samples were drawn from two sources: the first 160 participants of the ongoing ImmuneRACE study, and 1,200 or so subjects contributed by 6 global collaborators. Sample metadata almost always included a de-identified subject ID, COVID-19 status, age in years and sex. Where available, HLA class I and class II types were taken from metadata supplied by the sample provider and were not determined by assay-based typing. The research as a whole found: How much clinical and demographic metadata was included differed by source and by participant, and the metadata was provided uncurated.

The CDR1 and CDR2 encoded by the germline V gene are SGHAT and FQNNGV. Relative to germline, V is missing 1 base and J is missing 6 bases, with 11 bases of the junction outside any gene match. Including cysteine and phenylalanine, the CDR3 has 17 amino acids. The entry retains the CDR3 DNA only, 51 bases that are in frame from base 1. Of note for this clone: Its antigen has not been determined. No base quality information exists; no much larger clone differs at one position.

Each collaborating institution followed its own protocols to collect whole blood in K2EDTA tubes. For TCRbeta analysis, collaborator samples were shipped as frozen whole blood, as isolated PBMCs, or as DNA extracted from either sample type. TCRbeta CDR3 regions were amplified from genomic DNA by means of the immunoSEQ Assay, a bias-controlled multiplex PCR. The study's processing was this. The number of nucleated cells in each sample was estimated from the amplification of reference gene primers within the assay. To quantify the absolute abundance of each unique TCRbeta CDR3 rearrangement, sequence reads were collapsed and filtered. Productive Simpson clonality was computed per sample as the square root of Simpson's diversity index over productive rearrangements. TCRdb obtained this table from immuneACCESS and retained in-frame rearrangements with V and J assigned. These tables miss some clones; where compared with another copy, unresolved V genes account for less than half of the shortfall, and the remainder is unexplained. V and J calls plus clone size are reproduced from that table; the DNA served to infer D and trimming. This sample has 110,000 or so clones in its table, and over 70% of those were observed once. The ten most abundant clones make up approximately 1.5% of the sample.

This TCR was sampled from a man aged 50-59 years with acute or convalescent COVID-19. Recombination linked TRBV11-2 to TRBJ1-1; a stretch of 10 junction bases matches TRBD1. Sequencing was performed on peripheral blood. The sequenced DNA: TGTGCCAGCAGCTTAGTGGGGACAGGGGTTTCGAAAGCTGAAGCTTTCTTT. Its protein reads: CASSLVGTGVSKAEAFF.